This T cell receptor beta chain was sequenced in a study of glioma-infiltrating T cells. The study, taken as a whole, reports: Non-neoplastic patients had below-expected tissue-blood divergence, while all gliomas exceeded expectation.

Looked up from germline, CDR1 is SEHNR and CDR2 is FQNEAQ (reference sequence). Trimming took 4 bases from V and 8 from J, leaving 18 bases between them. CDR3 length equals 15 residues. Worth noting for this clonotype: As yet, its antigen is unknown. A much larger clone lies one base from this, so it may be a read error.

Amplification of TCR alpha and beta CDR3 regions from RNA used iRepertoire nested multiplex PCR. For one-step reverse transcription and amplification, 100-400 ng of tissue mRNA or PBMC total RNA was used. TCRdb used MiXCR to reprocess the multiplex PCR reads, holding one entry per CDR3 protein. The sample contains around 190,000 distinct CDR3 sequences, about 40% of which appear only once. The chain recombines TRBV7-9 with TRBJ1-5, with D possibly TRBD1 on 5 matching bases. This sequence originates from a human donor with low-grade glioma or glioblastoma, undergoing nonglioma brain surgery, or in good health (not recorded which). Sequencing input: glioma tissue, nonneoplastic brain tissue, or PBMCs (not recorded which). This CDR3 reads CASSSTGTDNKPQHF. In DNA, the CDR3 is TGTGCCAGCAGCTCAACTGGGACGGATAATAAGCCCCAGCATTTT.